The subject of this entry is one T cell receptor (beta chain). Different DNA sequences within this sample yield the same CDR3. Germline CDR1 LNHDA, CDR2 SQIVND (reference sequence). J lost 3 bases, V lost 2 bases, and 1 base had no gene match. CDR3 size: 13 residues. The authors' processing: Amplification of reference gene primers was used by the study to estimate nucleated cell counts. The data were produced by immunoSEQ multiplex PCR, yet TCRdb's version contains in-frame clones alone and is incomplete. That table gives V, J and clone size, and the DNA gave D and trimming. In the table there are 200,000 to 300,000 clones, approximately 90% of which are singletons. The data derive from a study of blood T cell repertoires in COVID-19. Turning to the study itself: Samples of COVID-19 (acute and convalescent) were obtained from the United States, Italy and Spain.

The TCR comes from a woman in her twenties or thirties who had recovered from COVID-19. The sequenced material came from PBMCs or T cells enriched from blood (not recorded which). J is TRBJ2-7 and V is TRBV19, with 7 bases that match TRBD1. CDR3 loop: CASSIRDSYEQYF. The CDR3 DNA follows: TGTGCCAGTAGTATAAGGGACAGCTACGAGCAGTACTTC.